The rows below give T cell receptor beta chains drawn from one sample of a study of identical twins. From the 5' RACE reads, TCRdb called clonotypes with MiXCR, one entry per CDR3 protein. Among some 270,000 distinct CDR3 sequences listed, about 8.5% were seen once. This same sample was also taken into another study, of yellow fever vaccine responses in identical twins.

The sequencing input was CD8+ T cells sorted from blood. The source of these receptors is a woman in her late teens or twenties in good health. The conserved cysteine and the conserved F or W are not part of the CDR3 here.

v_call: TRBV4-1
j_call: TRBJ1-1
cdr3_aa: ASSLRQGTTEAF

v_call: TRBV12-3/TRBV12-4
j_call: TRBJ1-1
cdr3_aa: ASPTGDDTEAF

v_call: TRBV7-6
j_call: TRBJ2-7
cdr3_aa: ASSLVGEGAEEQY

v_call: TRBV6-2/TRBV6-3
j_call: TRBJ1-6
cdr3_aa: ASSSNGDPGSPLH

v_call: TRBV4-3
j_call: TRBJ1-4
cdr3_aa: ASSQVDSGGKLF

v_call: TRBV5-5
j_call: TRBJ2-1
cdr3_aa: ASSFASGGQQF

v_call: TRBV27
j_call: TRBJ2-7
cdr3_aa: ASSLSGDYEQY

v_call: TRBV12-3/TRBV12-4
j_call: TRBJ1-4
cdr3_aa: ASRDGLTEKLF

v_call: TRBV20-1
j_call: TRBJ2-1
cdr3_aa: SALTGLPYNEQF

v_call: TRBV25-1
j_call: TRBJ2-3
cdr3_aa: ASPQREEITDTQY

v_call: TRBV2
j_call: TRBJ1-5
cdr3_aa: ASSEGQGGGNQPQH

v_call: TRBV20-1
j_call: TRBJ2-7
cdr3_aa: SAKGGPGEQY

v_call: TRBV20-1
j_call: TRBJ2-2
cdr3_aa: SARDAPGLNTGELF

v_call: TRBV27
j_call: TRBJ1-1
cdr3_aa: ASSPGQNTEAF

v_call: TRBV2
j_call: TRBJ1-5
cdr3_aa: ASEQGGSNQPQH

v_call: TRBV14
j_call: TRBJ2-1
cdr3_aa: ASSQIGTGNNEQF

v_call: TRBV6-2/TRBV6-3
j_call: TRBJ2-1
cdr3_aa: ASSYSREGEQF

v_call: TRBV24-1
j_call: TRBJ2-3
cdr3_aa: ATSVAGDSPDTQY

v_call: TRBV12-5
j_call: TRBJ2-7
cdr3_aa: ASGSDSAPYEQY

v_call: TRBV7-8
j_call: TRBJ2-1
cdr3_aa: ASSLVTLSGGHSYNEQF

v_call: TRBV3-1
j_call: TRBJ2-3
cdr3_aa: ASSPRSGQGTDTQY

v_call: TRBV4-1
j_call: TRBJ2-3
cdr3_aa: ASGGFTTDTQY

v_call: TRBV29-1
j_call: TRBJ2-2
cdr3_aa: SVSGNRNTGELF

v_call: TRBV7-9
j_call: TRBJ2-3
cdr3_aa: ASSRPGGRWADTQY

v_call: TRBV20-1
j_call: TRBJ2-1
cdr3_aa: SARVEGFLEQF

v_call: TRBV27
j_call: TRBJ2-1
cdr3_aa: ASSFPGQGINEQF

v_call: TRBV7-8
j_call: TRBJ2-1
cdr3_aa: ASSFTPGTIPEYNEQF

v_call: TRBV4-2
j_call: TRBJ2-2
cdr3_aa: ASSQEVGDTGELF

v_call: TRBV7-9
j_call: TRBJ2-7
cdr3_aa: ASSSGTGWIYEQY

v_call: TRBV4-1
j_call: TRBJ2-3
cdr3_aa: ASSQKDRSTDTQY

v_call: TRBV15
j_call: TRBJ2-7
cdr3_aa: ATRGVTGEQY

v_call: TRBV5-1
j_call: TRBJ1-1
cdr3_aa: ASSLGQGLGAF

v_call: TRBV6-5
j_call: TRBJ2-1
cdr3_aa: ASIRDNEQF

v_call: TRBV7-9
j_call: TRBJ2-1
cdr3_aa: ASSNPGGPYNEQF

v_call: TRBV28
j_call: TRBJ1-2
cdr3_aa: ASSLPGNYGYT

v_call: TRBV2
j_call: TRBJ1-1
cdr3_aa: ASKGPEDSVTEAF

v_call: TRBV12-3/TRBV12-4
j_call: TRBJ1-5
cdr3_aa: ASRLTDQPQH

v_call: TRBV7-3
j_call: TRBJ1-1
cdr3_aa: ASSLIWGTEAF

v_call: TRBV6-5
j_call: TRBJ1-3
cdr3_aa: ASSYTERGNTIY

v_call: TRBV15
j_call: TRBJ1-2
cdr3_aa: ATSRVGQASYNYGYT

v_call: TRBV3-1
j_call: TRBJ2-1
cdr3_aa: ASSQPGRGVNEQF

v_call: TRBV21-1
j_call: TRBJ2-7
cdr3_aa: ASSISGQSTYEQY

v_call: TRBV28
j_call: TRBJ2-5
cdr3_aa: ASSSLHTPGNQETQY

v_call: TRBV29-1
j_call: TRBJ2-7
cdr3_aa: SVEVSYEQY

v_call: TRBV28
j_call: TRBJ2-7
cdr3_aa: ASSSPRASGNTYEQY

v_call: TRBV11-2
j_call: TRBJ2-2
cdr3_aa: ASSLEILPSGGSGELF

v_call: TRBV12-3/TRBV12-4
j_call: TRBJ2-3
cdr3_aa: ASSFLVGTDTQY

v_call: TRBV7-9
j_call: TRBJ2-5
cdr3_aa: ASSRRQDGLQETQY

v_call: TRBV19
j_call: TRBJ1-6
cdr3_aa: ASSIIRDGYNSPLH

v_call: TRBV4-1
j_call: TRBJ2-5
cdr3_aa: ASSQDLPSGSKTQY

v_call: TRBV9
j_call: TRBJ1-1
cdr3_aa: ASGRTGRTEAF

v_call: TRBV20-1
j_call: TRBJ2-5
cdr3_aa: SAKIVAGGFQETQY

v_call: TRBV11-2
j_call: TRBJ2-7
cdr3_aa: ASSLGDYSYYEQY